This T cell receptor (beta chain) emerged from a study of T cell changes during pregnancy in multiple sclerosis. The protocol was immunoSEQ multiplex PCR, while the TCRdb copy is restricted to in-frame clones and leaves out a portion. The top ten hold approximately 0.67% of the sample, which has some 25,000 clones, more than 75% seen once. The CDR3 length is 13 residues. V gave up 3 bases and J gave up 2 bases, with 8 bases separating them. Germline V lookup: CDR1 LNHDA, CDR2 SQIVND (reference sequence). The rearrangement uses TRBV19 and TRBJ2-7; D gene uncertain. The source is a female donor in good health, enrolled as a control in a pregnancy study. Sequencing used CD4+ T cells from peripheral blood mononuclear cells, obtained in the first trimester of pregnancy. The CDR3 spells CASSMELAYEQYF. DNA of the CDR3: TGTGCCAGTAGTATGGAGCTAGCCTACGAGCAGTACTTC.